This TCR beta chain was retrieved from a study of identical twins. TCRdb re-called the 5' RACE reads through MiXCR, storing one row per CDR3 protein. This sample has some 760,000 distinct CDR3 sequences, with roughly 18% found just once. V lost 1 base, J lost 3 bases, and 12 bases lay in between. The V gene's germline CDR1 is LGHNA and CDR2 YNFKEQ. The CDR3 covers 16 residues. The sample also formed part of further work on T cells expressing NK-cell markers.

This sequence originates from a woman between 18 and 30 years old in good health. What was sequenced was PBMCs. V and J are TRBV4-2 and TRBJ2-2; D uncertain. DNA for the CDR3: TGTGCCAGCAGCCAAGTTCTTGCGGAATACACCGGGGAGCTGTTTTTT. It yields the protein CASSQVLAEYTGELFF.